A selection of T cell receptor beta chains follows, all from one sample in a study of patients and donors after allogeneic stem cell transplantation. TCRdb processed the RT-PCR reads anew with MiXCR; each CDR3 protein has one entry. The data show tens of thousands of distinct CDR3 sequences, around 5% seen once. Sequenced: blood, either unsorted or a sorted T cell fraction (not recorded which). The receptors shown here come from a human donor who was either an allogeneic HSCT recipient or a stem cell or donor lymphocyte infusion donor (not recorded which). It is not recorded whose cells these are; they may come from a transplant donor. The CDR3 runs from the conserved cysteine through the conserved F or W. Fields, in order: clone size, D gene, J gene, CDR3 length, V gene, CDR3 protein, CDR3 DNA. A D gene is named only where the DNA matches it firmly. Clone size appears in some rows only: once, few, many, or a class for an expanded clone.

many | - | TRBJ2-7 | 15 | TRBV10-3 | CAISDSGTQTGEQYF | TGTGCCATCAGTGACTCCGGGACCCAGACGGGAGAGCAGTACTTC
many | - | TRBJ2-7 | 11 | TRBV6-1 | CASSDNYEQYF | TGTGCCAGCAGTGACAACTACGAGCAGTACTTC
many | - | TRBJ2-7 | 15 | TRBV6-1 | CASSRRTEVTGEQYF | TGTGCCAGCAGTCGCCGGACAGAAGTGACGGGCGAGCAGTACTTC
many | - | TRBJ1-1 | 9 | TRBV20-1 | CSGFPEAFF | TGCAGTGGATTCCCTGAAGCTTTCTTT
many | - | TRBJ1-2 | 13 | TRBV12-3/TRBV12-4 | CASSQQVNYGYTF | TGTGCCAGCAGTCAACAGGTTAACTATGGCTACACCTTC
- | - | TRBJ2-7 | 16 | TRBV6-2/TRBV6-3 | CASELPLLASSYEQYF | TGTGCCAGCGAGTTACCGCTTCTAGCGTCTTCCTACGAGCAGTACTTC
many | TRBD1 | TRBJ1-1 | 15 | TRBV9 | CASRKTGGFNTEAFF | TGTGCCAGCAGAAAGACAGGGGGTTTTAACACTGAAGCTTTCTTT
- | TRBD1 | TRBJ1-2 | 14 | TRBV11-2 | CASSFGTGNYGYTF | TGTGCCAGCAGCTTTGGGACAGGGAACTATGGCTACACCTTC
many | - | TRBJ1-2 | 11 | TRBV7-9 | CASGGNYGYTF | TGTGCTAGCGGGGGGAACTATGGCTACACCTTC
many | TRBD1 | TRBJ2-7 | 15 | TRBV2 | CASRKPGTGTYEQYF | TGTGCCAGCAGGAAACCCGGGACAGGAACCTACGAGCAGTACTTC
many | - | TRBJ1-2 | 13 | TRBV7-6 | CASSGDRAEGYTF | TGTGCCAGCAGCGGCGATAGGGCCGAGGGCTACACCTTC
- | TRBD2 | TRBJ2-2 | 17 | TRBV5-1 | CASSPRTSGSGTGELFF | TGCGCCAGCAGCCCCCGGACTAGCGGGAGTGGTACCGGGGAGCTGTTTTTT
few | TRBD1 | TRBJ1-1 | 15 | TRBV25-1 | CASSATQGRVTEAFF | TGTGCCAGCAGTGCTACACAGGGGAGGGTCACTGAAGCTTTCTTT
many | - | TRBJ1-2 | 15 | TRBV7-2 | CASSERGGANYGYTF | TGTGCCAGCAGCGAAAGGGGAGGGGCGAACTATGGCTACACCTTC
many | TRBD2 | TRBJ2-5 | 15 | TRBV20-1 | CSAPGTSGRRGAQYF | TGCAGTGCTCCCGGGACTAGCGGGAGGAGGGGGGCCCAGTACTTC
- | - | TRBJ2-5 | 11 | TRBV28 | CASSFLGTQYF | TGTGCCAGCAGTTTTCTTGGGACCCAGTACTTC
many | TRBD1 | TRBJ2-4 | 15 | TRBV7-2 | CASSVETGARNIQYF | TGTGCCAGCAGCGTGGAAACAGGGGCTAGAAACATTCAGTACTTC
many | - | TRBJ2-3 | 15 | TRBV15 | CATSLDGRRGATQYF | TGTGCCACCAGCCTCGATGGAAGGCGAGGGGCTACGCAGTATTTT
many | TRBD1 | TRBJ1-6 | 17 | TRBV20-1 | CSARDSGTGGYNSPLHF | TGCAGTGCTAGAGATTCCGGGACAGGGGGCTATAATTCACCCCTCCACTTT
many | TRBD1 | TRBJ2-2 | 15 | TRBV5-1 | CASALTGGYTGELFF | TGCGCCAGCGCCTTGACAGGGGGCTACACCGGGGAGCTGTTTTTT
few | TRBD2 | TRBJ2-3 | 15 | TRBV20-1 | CSARDASGSADTQYF | TGCAGTGCTAGAGATGCTAGCGGGAGTGCAGATACGCAGTATTTT
many | TRBD2 | TRBJ2-7 | 13 | TRBV5-1 | CASSSMTSGEQYF | TGCGCCAGCAGCTCTATGACTAGCGGCGAGCAGTACTTC
many | - | TRBJ2-5 | 13 | TRBV18 | CASSPGGLGAQYF | TGTGCCAGCTCACCTGGGGGGCTCGGGGCCCAGTACTTC
many | TRBD1 | TRBJ2-7 | 14 | TRBV9 | CASSVRQGPYEQYF | TGTGCCAGCAGCGTCCGACAGGGGCCCTACGAGCAGTACTTC
many | - | TRBJ1-2 | 12 | TRBV30 | CAHRTVEYGYTF | TGTGCCCACCGGACGGTAGAGTATGGCTACACCTTC
many | - | TRBJ2-1 | 13 | TRBV7-9 | CASSSRQASEQFF | TGTGCCAGCAGCTCCAGACAGGCCAGTGAGCAGTTCTTC